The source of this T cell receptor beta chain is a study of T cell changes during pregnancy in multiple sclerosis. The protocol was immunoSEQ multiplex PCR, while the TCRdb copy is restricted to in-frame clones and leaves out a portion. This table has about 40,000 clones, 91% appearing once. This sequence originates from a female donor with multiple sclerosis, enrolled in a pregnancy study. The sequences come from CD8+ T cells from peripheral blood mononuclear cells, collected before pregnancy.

The CDR3 sequence: CASSLKGLSPGNEQFF. In DNA, the CDR3 is TGTGCCAGCAGTTTAAAGGGACTCTCCCCAGGGAATGAGCAGTTCTTC. The chain carries TRBV28 and TRBJ2-1; a weak D match, TRBD2 (6 bases). Trimming cost V 2 bases and J 7 bases, with 18 bases left between them. Germline lookup yields CDR1 MDHEN and CDR2 SYDVKM. CDR3 length equals 16 residues.